This note documents a single T cell receptor beta chain sequence. This sample is part of a study of blood T cell repertoires in COVID-19. Study context: Donors in the United States, Italy and Spain gave samples during acute or convalescent COVID-19. PBMCs, B-cell-depleted T cells, or T cells provided the cDNA or gDNA that made up the material.

CDR3 length: 14 amino acids. Germline V gives CDR1 KGHSH, CDR2 LQKENI. Trimming left V 3 bases short and J 4 bases short, with 12 bases between. In the original processing: Nucleated cell number was recorded as an estimate derived from reference gene primer amplification. TCRdb's table, derived via immunoSEQ multiplex PCR, lists solely in-frame clones and lacks some. Clone size and V and J calls were adopted from that table, with D and trimming inferred from the DNA. The table lists 100,000 to 150,000 clones, 85% of them singletons, with less than 8.5% in the top ten. This sequence was found in a man aged 80 or over with active or convalescent COVID-19. The sample comprised peripheral blood. V usage is TRBV18 and J usage is TRBJ1-1, with unresolved D. For the CDR3, the DNA is TGTGCCAGCTCACCCCCCCTTGACACCACTGAAGCTTTCTTT. As protein: CASSPPLDTTEAFF.